The rows below give T cell receptor beta chains drawn from one sample of a study of blood T cell repertoires in COVID-19. Repertoires were generated with immunoSEQ multiplex PCR, while TCRdb's copy carries only in-frame clones and drops some. Among about 200,000 clones, around 86% were seen once, and the ten largest hold 3.8%. The source material was PBMCs or T cells enriched from blood (not recorded which). The receptors come from a woman aged 40 to 50 with acute COVID-19. CDR3s include the opening cysteine and the closing phenylalanine or tryptophan. D genes are given only for firm matches. For some rows the clone size is stated as once, few or many, or as a class when expanded; others skip it.

j_call	v_call	clone_size	d_call	cdr3_nt	cdr3_aa
TRBJ2-1	TRBV28	.	TRBD1	TGTGCCAGCAGCCTCCCAGCCTCCAGGGGGCGGTTGTACAATGAGCAGTTCTTC	CASSLPASRGRLYNEQFF
TRBJ1-6	TRBV28	once	TRBD1	TGTGCCAGCAGTTTCCGGGACAGGGGCGCCTATAATTCACCCCTCCACTTT	CASSFRDRGAYNSPLHF
TRBJ2-2	TRBV15	.	.	TGTGCCACCAGCAGAGAGGGCAGGGCTCCAGAACTGAACACCGGGGAGCTGTTTTTT	CATSREGRAPELNTGELFF
TRBJ2-5	TRBV6-6	.	.	TGTGCCAGCAGTTACCGGGAGCGGGAGACCCAGTACTTC	CASSYRERETQYF
TRBJ2-7	TRBV6-5	.	TRBD2	TGTGCCAGCAGTTACGGGACTAGCGGGAGGTACGAGCAGTACTTC	CASSYGTSGRYEQYF
TRBJ2-7	TRBV28	.	.	TGTGCCAGCACCCTCCGGGACAACTTGGGCGAGCAGTACTTC	CASTLRDNLGEQYF
TRBJ1-1	TRBV5-1	.	TRBD1	TGCGCCAGCAGCTTGACCGCAGGGGGCGGTAAAGCTTTCTTT	CASSLTAGGGKAFF
TRBJ1-6	TRBV7-9	.	.	TGTGCCAGCAGCCCACAGCGACCAGACAGGAGGAATAATTCACCCCTCCACTTT	CASSPQRPDRRNNSPLHF
TRBJ2-1	TRBV11-2	.	TRBD1	TGTGCCAGCAGCCTCCCAGGACAGGGAGGACTTGAGCAGTTCTTC	CASSLPGQGGLEQFF
TRBJ2-7	TRBV5-1	few	TRBD2	TGCGCCAGCAGATCACTAGCGGGAGGCTACGAGCAGTACTTC	CASRSLAGGYEQYF
TRBJ1-1	TRBV12-3/TRBV12-4	.	.	TGTGCCAGCAGTTTTCAGGGGCGCCCAGAAGCTTTCTTT	CASSFQGRPEAFF
TRBJ2-7	TRBV28	.	TRBD2	TGTGCCACCACTCAACTATCGTATAGCGGGAGGGCCCGGGACGAGCAGTACTTC	CATTQLSYSGRARDEQYF
TRBJ1-1	TRBV5-5	.	.	TGTGCCAGCAGCTTAGGAGGGAAGGACACTGAAGCTTTCTTT	CASSLGGKDTEAFF
TRBJ2-2	TRBV7-9	.	TRBD2	TGTGCCAGCAGCAACCCTAGCGGGAGCGGCACCGGGGAGCTGTTTTTT	CASSNPSGSGTGELFF
TRBJ1-1	TRBV30	.	TRBD1	TGTGCCTGGAGTAACAGGGACAGGGGAAGCATTAGTGAAGCTTTCTTT	CAWSNRDRGSISEAFF
TRBJ2-7	TRBV24-1	.	TRBD1	TGTGCCGCCGGGACAGCTAGCTCCTACGAGCAGTACTTC	CAAGTASSYEQYF
TRBJ1-2	TRBV28	.	.	TGTGCCAGCAGTTTACTTCCAGGCCTCGGAAATGGCTACACCTTC	CASSLLPGLGNGYTF
TRBJ2-2	TRBV3-1/TRBV3-2	few	TRBD2	TGTGCCAGCAGCCAGCGTCGCGGGAGCGAGGGCTACACCGGGGAGCTGTTTTTT	CASSQRRGSEGYTGELFF
TRBJ2-1	TRBV3-1/TRBV3-2	.	TRBD2	TGTGCCAGCAGCCCTAGCGGGAGGCCCTACAATGAGCAGTTCTTC	CASSPSGRPYNEQFF
TRBJ2-5	TRBV24-1	.	.	TGTGCCACCAGAGACTTACTGGAGACCCAGTACTTC	CATRDLLETQYF
TRBJ2-1	TRBV7-2	.	TRBD2	TGTGCCAGCAGCACTAGCGGGAGTAAGAATGAGCAGTTCTTC	CASSTSGSKNEQFF
TRBJ1-1	TRBV28	.	.	TGTGCCAGCAGTTTATTCGGGAGGGAAGAAGCTTTCTTT	CASSLFGREEAFF
TRBJ2-1	TRBV9	.	TRBD1	TGTGCCAGCAGCGCGCGGACCGGGACAGCCTACAATGAGCAGTTCTTC	CASSARTGTAYNEQFF
TRBJ2-1	TRBV6-2/TRBV6-3	.	.	TGTGCCAGCAGTTATTTCGGGTGGAATGAGCAGTTCTTC	CASSYFGWNEQFF
TRBJ2-2	TRBV4-2	.	.	TGTGCCAGCAGCCAACTAGCGGGGGAGCTGTTTTTT	CASSQLAGELFF
TRBJ1-3	TRBV27	.	.	TGTGCCAGCAGTTTCCTCTCTGGAAACACCATATATTTT	CASSFLSGNTIYF
TRBJ2-5	TRBV28	.	.	TGTGCCAGCAGTTTAGGCGCCCGGGAGCAAGAGACCCAGTACTTC	CASSLGAREQETQYF
TRBJ2-1	TRBV10-3	few	TRBD1	TGTGCCATCAGTGTAGGACAGGCTCAGTTCTTC	CAISVGQAQFF
TRBJ1-5	TRBV28	.	TRBD1	TGTGCCAGCAGACTCTCCGGGACAGCCTTAAACCTGGAACAGCCCCAGCATTTT	CASRLSGTALNLEQPQHF
TRBJ2-1	TRBV5-8	.	TRBD1	TGTGCCAGCAGCCCGGGACAGGGGGTAACCTACAATGAGCAGTTCTTC	CASSPGQGVTYNEQFF
TRBJ2-5	TRBV7-8	.	.	TGTGCCAGCACGCTCAAGGGGGAGGGATCGACCCAGTACTTC	CASTLKGEGSTQYF
TRBJ2-7	TRBV5-1	.	TRBD2	TGCGCCAGCAGCAGACTAGCGGAAACCTACGAGCAGTACTTC	CASSRLAETYEQYF
TRBJ2-7	TRBV19	once	.	TGTGCCAGTAGTATCCTTCCCGCCGGGAGCTACGAGCAGTACTTC	CASSILPAGSYEQYF
TRBJ2-2	TRBV6-5	.	.	TGTGCCAGCAGTTACGGCTTCAGGGGTACCGGGGAGCTGTTTTTT	CASSYGFRGTGELFF
TRBJ2-3	TRBV28	.	TRBD2	TGTGCCAGCCGGGCTAGCGGGAGGACAGATACGCAGTATTTT	CASRASGRTDTQYF
TRBJ2-7	TRBV7-6	.	.	TGTGCCAGCAGCTTAGCCCCCTTGGCTTACGAGCAGTACTTC	CASSLAPLAYEQYF
TRBJ2-7	TRBV6-2/TRBV6-3	.	.	TGTGCCAGCAGTTACGGGGGGCGGGAGCATTACGAGCAGTACTTC	CASSYGGREHYEQYF
TRBJ1-2	TRBV28	few	.	TGTGCCAGCAGCTTAGCCGGACACTTCTATGGCTACACCTTC	CASSLAGHFYGYTF
TRBJ1-1	TRBV6-5	.	TRBD1	TGTGCCAGCAAACCACAGGGGATAGGAACTGAAGCTTTCTTT	CASKPQGIGTEAFF
TRBJ2-7	TRBV7-2	.	TRBD2	TGTGCCAGCAGCAGAACTAGCGGGAGAGGGGTCGAGCAGTACTTC	CASSRTSGRGVEQYF
TRBJ2-1	TRBV11-2	once	TRBD1	TGTGCCAGCAGCTGGGACAGAAACTCCTACAATGAGCAGTTCTTC	CASSWDRNSYNEQFF
TRBJ2-1	TRBV19	.	TRBD2	TGTGCCAGTAGTACGACTAGCGGGAGTTTCGGTGAGCAGTTCTTC	CASSTTSGSFGEQFF
TRBJ1-1	TRBV27	few	TRBD1	TGTGCCAGCAGCGCGGGACAGGGGATTTTTGACACTGAAGCTTTCTTT	CASSAGQGIFDTEAFF
TRBJ1-1	TRBV9	.	.	TGTGCCAGCAGCGCCCGGGACACTGAAGCTTTCTTT	CASSARDTEAFF
TRBJ1-4	TRBV28	few	.	TGTGCCAGCAGTTCCGGCTCGGCAGGCCTTAATGAAAAACTGTTTTTT	CASSSGSAGLNEKLFF
TRBJ1-2	TRBV5-5	.	.	TGTGCCAGCAGCTACCGAGGGGGATCTGGCTACACCTTC	CASSYRGGSGYTF
TRBJ2-1	TRBV5-1	.	TRBD1	TGCGCCAGCAGCTTGAGTCAGGGGGCCTATGAGCAGTTCTTC	CASSLSQGAYEQFF
TRBJ2-1	TRBV5-8	.	TRBD2	TGTGCCAGCAGCCCCCCTCGCGGGAGCCGCTCCTACAATGAGCAGTTCTTC	CASSPPRGSRSYNEQFF
TRBJ2-7	TRBV6-5	.	.	TGTGCCAGCAGTTACTCGGCGGGCCCCTACGAGCAGTACTTC	CASSYSAGPYEQYF
TRBJ2-7	TRBV7-8	.	.	TGTGCCAGCACCCTCGTGCGGGGCGAGCAGTACTTC	CASTLVRGEQYF
TRBJ1-1	TRBV3-1/TRBV3-2	few	TRBD1	TGTGCCAGCAGCCCGGGACAGGGGGCCGGGAAAGCTTTCTTT	CASSPGQGAGKAFF
TRBJ2-1	TRBV7-2	.	TRBD2	TGTGCCAGCAGTCAGGGAGGTAGCGGGGGATACAATGAGCAGTTCTTC	CASSQGGSGGYNEQFF
TRBJ1-2	TRBV18	.	.	TGTGCCAGCTCACCCGACAGGAGCTATGGCTACACCTTC	CASSPDRSYGYTF